These T cell receptor beta chains were read from a single sample in a study of long-term antiretroviral therapy in people with HIV. Clones were read by immunoSEQ multiplex PCR, and TCRdb kept only the in-frame ones, dropping some. There are tens of thousands of clones in the sample; around 79% occur only once, and around 5% lies in the top ten. The material was unsorted PBMCs, obtained 0.3 years after starting antiretroviral therapy. The receptors derive from a man aged 50 to 59 with HIV. CDR3s include the opening cysteine and the closing phenylalanine or tryptophan. Each record gives: clone size, V gene, CDR3 protein. Not all rows give a size; the values are once, few, many and, for expanded clones, a class.

. TRBV9 CASSVRGMEPDTQYF
. TRBV27 CASSFIGSGESSYNEQFF
once TRBV4-1 CASSHVRGNTEAFF
. TRBV11-2 CASSLSGTSSYEQYF
. TRBV19 CASSIGDGYTF
. TRBV5-4 CASSLNKWAGNTGELFF
. TRBV30 CAWSYLGQGGDEQFF
. TRBV5-6 CASSSLGRYGYTF
once TRBV30 CAWSEASAASTDTQYF
. TRBV9 CASSVDGFGGGRGNF
few TRBV27 CASSLQGADQPQHF
. TRBV11-2 CASSVRLYEQYF
. TRBV2 CASGPPGQETQYF
few TRBV4-1 CASTGGREAFF
. TRBV5-4 CASSYPGQGKDYTF
. TRBV28 CASSSQQETQYF
. TRBV6-4 CASSEGVAGGSDTQYF
few TRBV19 CASRFSNQPQHF
. TRBV28 CASSLTSGQASYEQYF
. TRBV7-2 CASSFWTGPNYGYTF
. TRBV18 CAGRRTVDTDTQYF
. TRBV7-9 CASSLGTGGDTEAFF
. TRBV28 CASSLKEETQYF
. TRBV6-1 CASRRGANEKLFF
. TRBV28 CASSLTVHLAGTAYEQYF
once TRBV30 CAWSALGREQYF
. TRBV25-1 CASSEPGLDEQYF
once TRBV11-2 CASSYGLAGVLEYEQYF
. TRBV28 CASSEPTGTETQYF
few TRBV19 CASSPGDREVSNQPQHF
. TRBV29-1 CSVEGGVGYGYTF
. TRBV7-8 CASSSRTKLVKQYF
few TRBV4-1 CASSQDLNQPQHF
. TRBV5-1 CASSSTGGLNTEAFF
. TRBV11-2 CASSFDREAFF
. TRBV5-1 CASSLVSGGRYGYTF